These T cell receptor beta chains were read from a single sample in a study of blood T cells in healthy people across ages. MiXCR, applied by TCRdb to the 5' RACE reads, yields one record per CDR3 protein. The table lists 750,000 to 950,000 distinct CDR3 sequences, about 53% of them singletons. The sample comprised blood. The receptors originated from a man of 80 years or more in good health. CDR3s include the opening cysteine and the closing phenylalanine or tryptophan. Fields, in order: CDR3 DNA, CDR3 protein, J gene, V gene, clone size, D gene. The D gene is left open where the match is weak. Rows give clone size only sometimes, using once, few, many, or a class for an expanded clone.

TGTGCCAGCAGCTTAGATGGAGGGGGGCACAGAGACGCGTATTTT | CASSLDGGGHRDAYF | TRBJ2-3 | TRBV7-2 | many | -
TGTGCCTGGTGTCCCCGAGGGGCCCCGAACTATGGCTACACCTTC | CAWCPRGAPNYGYTF | TRBJ1-2 | TRBV30 | - | -
TGTGCCAGCAGTTTACGGACTAGCGGGAGGGGTTGCAATGAGCAGTTCTTC | CASSLRTSGRGCNEQFF | TRBJ2-1 | TRBV27 | - | TRBD2
TGTGCCAGCAGTCCTGGGGACCCGACAGAGTACCAAGAGACCCAGTACTTC | CASSPGDPTEYQETQYF | TRBJ2-5 | TRBV2 | - | -
TGCAGCGTCGGCGGTGGTAGCGGGAGGAACACCGGGGAGCTGTTTTTT | CSVGGGSGRNTGELFF | TRBJ2-2 | TRBV29-1 | - | TRBD2
TGTGCCAGCAGCTTAAGGCGGGAGCGCACAGATACGCAGTATTTT | CASSLRRERTDTQYF | TRBJ2-3 | TRBV7-2 | - | TRBD2
TGTGCCAGCAGCCAACCGGCCAGGGGGTTCACAGATACGCAGTATTTT | CASSQPARGFTDTQYF | TRBJ2-3 | TRBV3-1 | - | TRBD1
TGTGCCATCAGTGACATGACTGGCGGGAGGTCATACGAGCAGTACTTC | CAISDMTGGRSYEQYF | TRBJ2-7 | TRBV10-3 | - | TRBD2
TGTGCCAGCAGCCTCGGGACTTTGCACTACAATGAGCAGTTCTTC | CASSLGTLHYNEQFF | TRBJ2-1 | TRBV12-3/TRBV12-4 | - | -
TGTGCCAGCAGCCAAGGGGGGGATGGGACCCAGTACTTC | CASSQGGDGTQYF | TRBJ2-5 | TRBV3-1 | - | -
TGTGCCAGCAGTTATCCAGCGGGAGCCCAAGAGACCCAGTACTTC | CASSYPAGAQETQYF | TRBJ2-5 | TRBV2 | - | TRBD2
TGTGCCAGCAGTTCGCCTAGCGGGAGAGAGACCCAGTACTTC | CASSSPSGRETQYF | TRBJ2-5 | TRBV28 | - | TRBD2
TGCAATGCATATACTAGCGGGAGTCCCTACGAGCAGTACTTC | CNAYTSGSPYEQYF | TRBJ2-7 | TRBV20-1 | once | TRBD2
TGCGCCAGCAGCCAAGATGACAGCGGGAGTATCTACGAGCAGTACTTC | CASSQDDSGSIYEQYF | TRBJ2-7 | TRBV4-1 | - | TRBD2
TGTGCCGTGGGGACGGCCCCCCTCTCTGGGGCCAACGTCCTGACTTTC | CAVGTAPLSGANVLTF | TRBJ2-6 | TRBV10-3 | - | -
TGTGCCTGCGGCCCCCCCTACGAGCAGTACTTC | CACGPPYEQYF | TRBJ2-7 | TRBV30 | - | -
TGTGCCAGCAGCCAAAGTTTGGGGCCTTACAATGAGCAGTTCTTC | CASSQSLGPYNEQFF | TRBJ2-1 | TRBV7-2 | - | -
TGTGCCACCAGTGACGCCGGGACTACCTACAATGAGCAGTTCTTC | CATSDAGTTYNEQFF | TRBJ2-1 | TRBV24-1 | few | TRBD2
TGTGCCAGCAGTCCGGGCCGGGGACATCAGCCCCAGCATTTT | CASSPGRGHQPQHF | TRBJ1-5 | TRBV27 | few | -
TGTGCCAGCAGCCGTAGGAATTTCTACGAGCAGTACTTC | CASSRRNFYEQYF | TRBJ2-7 | TRBV3-1 | - | -
TGTGCCAGCAGTTTATCGCCCCGGAGATCGCAGTATTTT | CASSLSPRRSQYF | TRBJ2-3 | TRBV28 | - | -
TGCAGCGGAGCGGGAGTGTCCTACAATGAGCAGTTCTTC | CSGAGVSYNEQFF | TRBJ2-1 | TRBV29-1 | - | TRBD2
TGTGCCAGCAGCCGCGGACAGGTTGGGCCAACTAATGAAAAACTGTTTTTT | CASSRGQVGPTNEKLFF | TRBJ1-4 | TRBV3-1 | - | TRBD1
TGCAGTGCTAGAGGTTACACGCTTTTGAACACTGAAGCTTTCTTT | CSARGYTLLNTEAFF | TRBJ1-1 | TRBV20-1 | once | -
TGCAGTGCTGAGGACAGGGGTGACTATGGCTACACCTTC | CSAEDRGDYGYTF | TRBJ1-2 | TRBV20-1 | few | TRBD1